The 14 T cell receptor beta chains in this list originate from one sample, sequenced in a study of lymphopenia after photon versus proton radiotherapy. Produced via immunoSEQ multiplex PCR; TCRdb's table is partial and in-frame only. The data contain roughly 15,000 clones, more than 75% of them singletons. Sequencing was performed on peripheral blood, taken from a patient treated with proton-based radiotherapy. The source of these receptors is a man between 70 and 80 years old with pancreatic cancer.

The rearrangement uses TRBV11-2 and TRBJ2-2; 9 nucleotides line up with TRBD2. V gave up 9 bases and J gave up 0 bases; unmatched junction bases: 8. The CDR3 is 16 amino acids. The germline V gene has CDR1 SGHAT and CDR2 FQNNGV. CDR3 protein: CASIPSGASNTGELFF. CDR3 nucleotide sequence: TGTGCCAGTATTCCTAGCGGGGCTTCGAACACCGGGGAGCTGTTTTTT.

J is TRBJ2-3 and V is TRBV5-1, with D unclear. Germline V gene lookup returns CDR1 SGHRS and CDR2 YFSETQ. CDR3 length: 12 residues. The V and J ends lost 5 bases and 4 bases respectively, with 8 bases between them. In nucleotides, the CDR3 is TGCGCCAGCAGATTGTCCCCAGATACGCAGTATTTT. This translates into CASRLSPDTQYF.

The V and J genes are TRBV7-3 and TRBJ2-1, with 13 bases fitting TRBD2. The germline V gene has CDR1 SGHTA and CDR2 FQGTGA. The J segment lost 7 bases and the V segment lost 8 bases, leaving 5 bases of the junction unmatched. The CDR3 loop spans 14 amino acids. The CDR3 protein is CASSRTSGGNEQFF. The CDR3 region has the DNA TGTGCCAGCTCCAGGACTAGCGGGGGAAATGAGCAGTTCTTC.

This clone has only a few counts. The V call is TRBV12-5, the J call TRBJ1-5, with 8 bases aligning to TRBD1. V shed 6 bases, J shed 4 bases, and the junction held 2 bases outside the gene matches. This CDR3 has 13 amino acids. In germline, CDR1 is LGHNT, CDR2 FRNRAP. The DNA of the CDR3 is TGTGCTAGTGGGTGGACAGGGAATCAGCCCCAGCATTTT. Translation gives CASGWTGNQPQHF.

This clone was seen a single time. The chain joins TRBV19 to TRBJ1-5; D uncertain. The CDR3 has 13 amino acids. In germline, CDR1 is LNHDA, CDR2 SQIVND (reference sequence). Trimming pared 4 bases from V and 3 bases from J, leaving 7 bases between. The CDR3: CASSTIHNQPQHF. The CDR3 DNA follows: TGTGCCAGTAGTACCATACACAATCAGCCCCAGCATTTT.

The chain links TRBV5-4 to TRBJ2-1; D remains unclear. The germline V and J ends were trimmed by 1 base and 4 bases, with 9 bases remaining between them. Germline V gene data show CDR1 as SGHNT and CDR2 as YYREEE (reference sequence). The CDR3 contains 14 residues. The CDR3 bases are TGTGCCAGCAGCTTGAGGATGGGATACAATGAGCAGTTCTTC. Its translation: CASSLRMGYNEQFF. Full variable domain (rest looked up from reference TRBV5-4 and TRBJ2-1): ETGVTQSPTHLIKTRGQQVTLRCSSQSGHNTVSWYQQALGQGPQFIFQYYREEENGRGNFPPRFSGLQFPNYSSELNVNALELDDSALYLCASSLRMGYNEQFFGPGTRLTVL.

The chain combines TRBV6-4 with TRBJ2-3; 11 bases agree with TRBD2. In germline, CDR1 is MRHNA, CDR2 SNTAGT. V lost 2 bases to trimming and J lost 1 base; unmatched junction nucleotides: 5. The CDR3 is 17 amino acids. The CDR3 DNA reads TGTGCCAGCAGTGACACTAGCGGGAGAACCCGCACAGATACGCAGTATTTT. Its translation is CASSDTSGRTRTDTQYF.

On this clone itself: The sample carries other DNA sequences with the same CDR3. The V and J genes are TRBV7-2 and TRBJ1-1; D unresolved. Germline V CDR1 and CDR2: SGHTA, FQGNSA. V was pared by 5 bases and J by 6 bases, with 10 bases between. This CDR3 is 12 amino acids long. This chain's CDR3 is CASSPFYAEAFF. The CDR3, as DNA: TGTGCCAGCAGCCCTTTTTACGCTGAAGCTTTCTTT.

About this clone itself: Mismatch with germline at one junction end may stem from a read error. DNA of the CDR3: TGCAGCGTTTTACGGGGAAAAACTGTTTTT. It encodes CSVLRGKTVF. The rearrangement links TRBV29-1 to TRBJ1-4; D is unclear. Germline CDR1 SQVTM, CDR2 ANQGSEA. This CDR3 spans 10 amino acids.

The chain is built from TRBV5-1 and TRBJ2-3; maybe TRBD2 (5 bases). Germline CDR1 is SGHRS and CDR2 is YFSETQ. The CDR3 has 16 amino acids. Deletions cut 4 bases from V and 0 bases from J, with 15 bases between. The CDR3 sequence: CASSPGSGASTDTQYF. The CDR3 DNA sequence: TGCGCCAGCAGCCCGGGGAGTGGAGCGAGCACAGATACGCAGTATTTT.

The J gene is TRBJ1-2, the V gene TRBV5-8; D perhaps matches TRBD1 (6 bases). This CDR3 has 13 amino acids. The germline V gene encodes CDR1 SGHTS and CDR2 YDEGEE. Deletions cut 1 base from V and 6 bases from J, with 10 bases between. The CDR3 DNA follows: TGTGCCAGCAGCTTGATACAGGGTGATGGCTACACCTTC. The encoded protein is CASSLIQGDGYTF.

V is TRBV2 and J is TRBJ1-5; D is ambiguous. CDR3 size: 15 residues. Germline V lookup: CDR1 SNHLY, CDR2 FYNNEI. V lost 5 bases, J lost 2 bases, and 13 bases lay in between. The CDR3 DNA reads TGTGCCAGCAGTCCGCAAGGGTTGGGCAATCAGCCCCAGCATTTT. Translating it yields CASSPQGLGNQPQHF.

This clone is a singleton in its sample. The chain recombines TRBV5-1 with TRBJ2-7; D gene unclear. CDR1 is SGHRS, CDR2 YFSETQ, per germline. V was clipped by 2 bases and J by 5 bases, with 14 bases between them. CDR3 length: 14 residues. The CDR3 loop reads CASSFLTPSNEQYF. Written as DNA, the CDR3 is TGCGCCAGCAGCTTTTTGACACCGTCGAACGAGCAGTACTTC.

The V call is TRBV2, the J call TRBJ1-5; 9 bases match TRBD1. The CDR3 covers 15 residues. CDR1 and CDR2 from the germline V gene are SNHLY and FYNNEI. The trim removed 4 bases at V and 2 bases at J, leaving 3 bases unmatched. CDR3 in amino acids: CASSVGQGGNQPQHF. For the CDR3, the DNA is TGTGCCAGCAGTGTGGGACAGGGAGGCAATCAGCCCCAGCATTTT. The full variable domain, in which reference TRBV2 and TRBJ1-5 provide the parts outside the CDR3, is EPEVTQTPSHQVTQMGQEVILRCVPISNHLYFYWYRQILGQKVEFLVSFYNNEISEKSEIFDDQFSVERPDGSNFTLKIRSTKLEDSAMYFCASSVGQGGNQPQHFGDGTRLSIL.